The source of this T cell receptor (beta chain) is a study of persistence of HIV-infected CD4 T cells. Sequencing used immunoSEQ version 4 in survey mode. Libraries were prepared by immunoSEQ multiplex PCR; TCRdb keeps only in-frame clonotypes and omits some of them. Of fewer than 40,000 clones in the sample, approximately 70% are singletons; the top ten hold more than 1.3%. On this clone: Its specificity is not known.

The CDR3 runs to 15 residues. The V and J ends lost 0 bases and 7 bases respectively, with 10 bases between them. Germline loops: CDR1 ENHRY, CDR2 SYGVKD. Cells were stimulated with overlapping HIV-1 Gag 15-mer peptides. Sorting selected CD4+ T cells upregulating both CD40 ligand and CD69. Study results and caveats: Degenerate expanded CDR3beta sequences were enriched among CMV- and Gag-responding cells. TCRbeta richness was lower in CMV- and Gag-responding cells than in anti-CD3/anti-CD28-responding cells.

The source is an adult man with HIV who was CMV-seropositive. The V call is TRBV10-3, the J call TRBJ1-6, with D possibly matching TRBD1 (5 bases). Sequencing used CD4+ T cells sorted from PBMCs after approximately 20-hour stimulation, obtained from a patient who received antiretroviral therapy. CDR3 sequence (DNA): TGTGCCATCAGTGAGTCGGGGGGTTCCAATTCACCCCTCCACTTT. Protein: CAISESGGSNSPLHF.